This T cell receptor (beta chain) was recorded in a study of T cell clonotyping in hematopoietic cell transplantation. In the study overall: Recipients were bled about 28 days pretransplant and at posttransplant days 30, 100, 180. Overall study results and limits: Recipient TCR diversity dropped after transplant; expanded clonotypes rose from day 30 to 180.

TCRdb's table, derived via immunoSEQ multiplex PCR, lists solely in-frame clones and lacks some. The data hold thousands of clones, with 85% to 90% observed a single time. This CDR3 contains 14 residues. V lost 5 bases, J lost 4 bases, and 3 bases stayed unmatched. Germline V lookup: CDR1 MDHEN, CDR2 SYDVKM. Points on this clone: Antigen specificity is unknown.

The chain is built from TRBV28 and TRBJ1-5; 9 positions match TRBD1. The source material was peripheral blood mononuclear cells, sampled at the time of graft-versus-host disease after allogeneic stem cell transplant. The clonotype originates from a male patient aged 55 to 69 who had an allogeneic stem cell transplant from a related donor, so the T cells may come from the graft donor. Some clones in this sample may be carry-over from other donors' samples. CDR3 protein: CASSTGGPNQPQHF. The CDR3 DNA is TGTGCCAGCAGTACAGGGGGCCCGAATCAGCCCCAGCATTTT.